One sample yielded the 9 T cell receptor beta chains listed below, sequenced in a study of Ad26.COV2.S vaccination and SARS-CoV-2 variants (dated by TCRdb to the early 2020s). The treatment or condition label corresponds to: around 19 received Ad26.COV2.S at low or high dose, single or two shots; 5 received placebo; per-sample allocation not given. Repertoires of vaccine and placebo recipients were sequenced from samples taken on day 63 after the first injection. Receptor amplification or capture employed the immunoSEQ multiplex PCR assay. This immuneACCESS table, as held by TCRdb, lists in-frame sequences with V and J called but not all clones. Of the missing ones, under half trace to an unresolved V gene in checked studies; the others have no known cause. The sample contains about 400,000 clones, 88% of them found a single time. Of the sample, 3.6% falls within the top ten clones. Specimen: peripheral blood, collected in a trial of Ad26.COV2.S vaccine versus placebo. The receptors derive from a person between 18 and 65 years old who received the Ad26.COV2.S COVID-19 vaccine or a placebo.

This sequence joins TRBV7-2 and TRBJ2-7; D may be TRBD2 (7 bases). The CDR3 loop spans 15 amino acids. V was pared by 5 bases and J by 2 bases, with 16 bases between. Per germline, CDR1 SGHTA and CDR2 FQGNSA. CDR3 coding DNA: TGTGCCAGCAGCCTAGGGGGGGATGCTACCTACGAGCAGTACTTC. It yields the protein CASSLGGDATYEQYF.

The CDR3 spells CSVREIGNTEAFF. The DNA of the CDR3 is TGCAGCGTCAGGGAGATTGGGAACACTGAAGCTTTCTTT. The chain employs TRBV29-1 and TRBJ1-1; possible D gene TRBD1, 5 bases. Trimming left V 6 bases short and J 1 base short, with 12 bases between. The CDR3 runs 13 residues. Germline-derived CDR1 and CDR2 are SQVTM and ANQGSEA. Supplemented by reference TRBV29-1 and TRBJ1-1, the full variable domain reads SAVISQKPSRDICQRGTSLTIQCQVDSQVTMMFWYRQQPGQSLTLIATANQGSEATYESGFVIDKFPISRPNLTFSTLTVSNMSPEDSSIYLCSVREIGNTEAFFGQGTRLTVV.

This clone was found a few times. A read error may produce the germline difference seen at one junction end. This chain connects TRBV7-7 to TRBJ2-1, with D possibly TRBD1 on 5 matching bases. The CDR3 loop spans 14 amino acids. Germline V gives CDR1 SSHAT, CDR2 FNYEAQ (reference sequence). The CDR3 here is CASSLGQGVNEQFF. CDR3 coding DNA: TGTGCTAGCAGCTTAGGGCAGGGTGTCAATGAGCAGTTCTTC.

The J gene is TRBJ1-3, the V gene TRBV5-6; 7 nucleotides line up with TRBD1. The length of the CDR3 is 14 residues. V was clipped by 4 bases and J by 2 bases; unmatched bases: 3. Germline V gene data show CDR1 as SGHDT and CDR2 as YYEEEE. CDR3 in amino acids: CASSLTGTGNTIYF. DNA of the CDR3: TGTGCCAGCAGCCTGACAGGGACTGGAAACACCATATATTTT.

CDR3 loop: CAWSVSVEGRPQHF. For the CDR3, the DNA is TGTGCCTGGAGTGTATCGGTAGAGGGGCGGCCCCAGCATTTT. V gene TRBV30 combines with J gene TRBJ1-5; D perhaps matches TRBD1 (5 bases). V was pared by 0 bases and J by 9 bases, with 15 bases between. The CDR3 extends over 14 amino acids. Germline values: CDR1 GTSNPN, CDR2 SVGIG (reference sequence). Full variable domain (rest looked up from reference TRBV30 and TRBJ1-5): SQTIHQWPATLVQPVGSPLSLECTVEGTSNPNLYWYRQAAGRGLQLLFYSVGIGQISSEVPQNLSASRPQDRQFILSSKKLLLSDSGFYLCAWSVSVEGRPQHFGDGTRLSIL.

The rearrangement links TRBV15 to TRBJ2-7, with 7 bases matching TRBD2. The CDR3 totals 14 residues. The junction had 7 bases not matched to a gene; V was cut back by 3 bases and J by 5 bases. Germline V gene lookup returns CDR1 LNHNV and CDR2 YYDKDF (reference sequence). The CDR3 loop is CATSSGEGEDEQYF. As DNA, the CDR3 is TGTGCCACCAGCAGCGGGGAGGGTGAGGACGAGCAGTACTTC.

The V call is TRBV5-1, the J call TRBJ2-7; 10 bases are a match to TRBD1. The CDR3 consists of 15 residues. Per germline, CDR1 SGHRS and CDR2 YFSETQ. V lost 4 bases to trimming and J lost 3 bases; unmatched junction nucleotides: 7. CDR3 coding DNA: TGCGCCAGCAGCGGAGGACAGGGGGTAATCTACGAGCAGTACTTC. This translates into CASSGGQGVIYEQYF.

This clone was seen only once. This chain connects TRBV13 to TRBJ2-7; D perhaps matches TRBD2 (6 bases). The CDR3 is 15 residues long. From germline, CDR1 is PRHDT and CDR2 FYEKMQ (reference sequence). The V end was cut by 5 bases, the J end by 1 base, with 15 bases between. CDR3 bases: TGTGCCAGCAGCCCCCCGTCGGGAGTTTCCTACGAGCAGTACTTC. Translated, it gives CASSPPSGVSYEQYF.

The J gene is TRBJ1-1, the V gene TRBV29-1, with D perhaps TRBD1 (5 bases). V lost 3 bases and J lost 4, with 15 bases in between. The CDR3 runs 14 residues. Germline CDR1 SQVTM, CDR2 ANQGSEA. Here the CDR3 DNA reads TGCAGCGTTGAGATGCTAATGGGGGTCACTGAAGCTTTCTTT. Amino acid sequence: CSVEMLMGVTEAFF.